This T cell receptor (beta chain) was retrieved from a study of shared clonotypes between healthy human individuals. The V gene end was trimmed by 1 base and the J gene end by 4 bases; junction bases not matched to a gene: 8. This CDR3 comprises 17 residues. Germline lookup yields CDR1 SEHNR and CDR2 FQNEAQ (reference sequence). This clone was detected once. Measured with immunoSEQ multiplex PCR; TCRdb has only the in-frame clones, and not every one. The sample holds approximately 2.5 million clones, 80% to 95% seen once. Source material: naive CD4+ T cells from PBMCs. Subset noted: CD45RA+ positively selected. The chain joins TRBV7-9 to TRBJ1-4, with 8 bases aligning to TRBD1. The receptor comes from a man aged 18 to 35 in good health. Some clones in this sample may be carry-over from other donors' samples. For the CDR3, the DNA is TGTGCCAGCAGCTTAGGGCAGGGGGCTCTAGGTAATGAAAAACTGTTTTTT. Residues: CASSLGQGALGNEKLFF.